The 16 T cell receptor beta chains presented below share a single source sample, sequenced in a study of cytomegalovirus exposure and HLA in healthy donors. The assay was immunoSEQ multiplex PCR, and TCRdb's table has in-frame clones only and misses some. The data show under 200,000 clones, under 95% seen once. The sample comprised PBMCs. Receptors were obtained from a woman in her late teens or twenties in good health and CMV-seropositive.

The chain couples TRBV5-4 to TRBJ1-1; D is undetermined. Germline V gene lookup returns CDR1 SGHNT and CDR2 YYREEE (reference sequence). V dropped 2 bases and J dropped 0 bases, with 11 bases sitting between them. The CDR3 covers 15 residues. The CDR3 coding sequence is TGTGCCAGCAGCTTATACTCATCGATGAACACTGAAGCTTTCTTT. Its translation is CASSLYSSMNTEAFF.

V is TRBV5-4 and J is TRBJ1-3; D possibly corresponds to TRBD1 (5 bases). The CDR3 extends over 16 amino acids. The V end was cut by 0 bases, the J end by 2 bases, with 12 bases between. CDR1 and CDR2 (germline): SGHNT, YYREEE (reference sequence). CDR3 bases: TGTGCCAGCAGCTTGGAAACAGGACCTACTGGAAACACCATATATTTT. It codes for CASSLETGPTGNTIYF.

V usage is TRBV29-1 and J usage is TRBJ1-2; D might be TRBD1 (5 bases). The germline V gene encodes CDR1 SQVTM and CDR2 ANQGSEA. Trimming took 6 bases from V and 7 from J, leaving 12 bases between them. There are 11 residues in the CDR3. This chain's CDR3 is CSVQRDSGYTF. CDR3 coding DNA: TGCAGCGTGCAAAGAGACAGTGGCTACACCTTC.

The chain uses TRBV7-8 and TRBJ2-1, with 11 bases fitting TRBD2. The germline CDR1 and CDR2 sequences are SGHVS and FQNEAQ. This CDR3 spans 19 amino acids. After removal of 1 base from V and 0 bases from J, the junction contained 8 bases not matched to a gene. The CDR3 here is CASSLVVASGRSSYNEQFF. In DNA form, the CDR3 reads TGTGCCAGCAGCTTAGTGGTAGCTAGCGGGAGGAGCTCCTACAATGAGCAGTTCTTC. Together with reference TRBV7-8 and TRBJ2-1, the CDR3 gives the full variable domain: GAGVSQSPRYKVAKRGQDVALRCDPISGHVSLFWYQQALGQGPEFLTYFQNEAQLDKSGLPSDRFFAERPEGSVSTLKIQRTQQEDSAVYLCASSLVVASGRSSYNEQFFGPGTRLTVL.

The chain has TRBV9 and TRBJ2-5; 10 positions match TRBD2. The CDR3 runs to 16 residues. CDR1 SGDLS and CDR2 YYNGEE come from the germline V gene. Trimming at V came to 4 bases and at J to 5 bases, leaving 11 bases not matched to a gene. CDR3 sequence: CASSRGLAGDRETQYF. In DNA, the CDR3 is TGTGCCAGCAGCAGGGGGCTAGCGGGAGACCGGGAGACCCAGTACTTC.

The rearrangement links TRBV5-8 to TRBJ1-4; D is unclear. This CDR3 comprises 14 residues. With 0 bases removed from V and 9 bases from J, the gap between germline ends came to 12 bases. The germline gives CDR1 SGHTS, CDR2 YDEGEE. CDR3 DNA: TGTGCCAGCAGCTTGGACGGTTCCGGGAAAAAACTGTTTTTT. Its protein is CASSLDGSGKKLFF. The full variable domain, its missing parts supplied by reference TRBV5-8 and TRBJ1-4, is EAGVTQSPTHLIKTRGQQATLRCSPISGHTSVYWYQQALGLGLQFLLWYDEGEERNRGNFPPRFSGRQFPNYSSELNVNALELEDSALYLCASSLDGSGKKLFFGSGTQLSVL.

The rearrangement joins TRBV28 to TRBJ2-7; 8 bases map to TRBD2. From germline, CDR1 is MDHEN and CDR2 SYDVKM. The CDR3 length is 16 residues. Unmatched junction bases numbered 5, after V lost 1 base and J lost 0 bases. In DNA form, the CDR3 reads TGTGCCAGCAGTTTATCCCCAGCGGGAGCCTCCTACGAGCAGTACTTC. Its protein product is CASSLSPAGASYEQYF. The variable domain in full, with the rest retrieved from reference TRBV28 and TRBJ2-7, is DVKVTQSSRYLVKRTGEKVFLECVQDMDHENMFWYRQDPGLGLRLIYFSYDVKMKEKGDIPEGYSVSREKKERFSLILESASTNQTSMYLCASSLSPAGASYEQYFGPGTRLTVT.

The V call is TRBV4-3, the J call TRBJ2-7, with TRBD2 identical over 8 bases. This CDR3 is built from 15 residues. Per the germline V gene, CDR1 is LGHNA and CDR2 is YSLEER. Germline trimming cut 0 bases from V and 6 bases from J; bases unmatched to any gene: 7. The CDR3 nucleotides are TGCGCCAGCAGCCAAGAGAAGCGGGAGATTATCGAGCAGTACTTC. Amino acids: CASSQEKREIIEQYF.

This chain uses TRBV15 with TRBJ2-7, with a possible D match to TRBD2 (6 bases). The CDR3 extends over 14 amino acids. Between the trimmed V and J ends, which lost 2 bases and 3 bases, there was a span of 11 bases. Per germline, CDR1 LNHNV and CDR2 YYDKDF (reference sequence). The CDR3 loop reads CATSRTMTSYEQYF. As DNA, the CDR3 is TGTGCCACCAGCAGAACGATGACTAGCTACGAGCAGTACTTC.

V gene TRBV7-8 combines with J gene TRBJ2-7, with 9 bases lining up with TRBD2. CDR3 length: 15 amino acids. V lost 5 bases and J lost 2; bases outside the gene matches: 7. Germline CDR1 SGHVS, CDR2 FQNEAQ. The CDR3 sequence is CASSPLLAGTYEQYF. DNA of the CDR3: TGTGCCAGCAGCCCTCTCCTAGCGGGAACCTACGAGCAGTACTTC. Based on the CDR3 plus reference TRBV7-8 and TRBJ2-7, the full variable domain is GAGVSQSPRYKVAKRGQDVALRCDPISGHVSLFWYQQALGQGPEFLTYFQNEAQLDKSGLPSDRFFAERPEGSVSTLKIQRTQQEDSAVYLCASSPLLAGTYEQYFGPGTRLTVT.

The V gene is TRBV2, the J gene TRBJ2-2; tentatively, D is TRBD2 (5 bases). The CDR3 spans 13 residues. The germline V gene has CDR1 SNHLY and CDR2 FYNNEI. V lost 4 bases, J lost 5 bases, and 8 bases lay in between. The CDR3 DNA follows: TGTGCCAGCAGTGCTCGGGGAACCGGGGAGCTGTTTTTT. As protein: CASSARGTGELFF.

The V gene is TRBV28, the J gene TRBJ1-2; TRBD1 might be the D (6 bases). The CDR3 is made up of 11 amino acids. The V gene's germline CDR1 is MDHEN and CDR2 SYDVKM. The V end was cut by 5 bases, the J end by 6 bases, with 7 bases between. The CDR3 DNA follows: TGTGCCAGCAGTGCAGGGGATGGCTACACCTTC. Amino acids: CASSAGDGYTF.

The chain uses TRBV9 and TRBJ2-1; 9 bases match TRBD1. The CDR3 spans 15 residues. Trimming cost V 7 bases and J 9 bases; bases outside gene matches: 14. CDR1 and CDR2 from the germline V gene are SGDLS and YYNGEE. The CDR3 loop reads CASGIFGTGSGEQFF. DNA for the CDR3: TGTGCCAGCGGAATATTCGGGACAGGGTCTGGTGAGCAGTTCTTC.

The chain carries TRBV4-1 and TRBJ2-4; D perhaps matches TRBD1 (5 bases). V lost 1 base to trimming and J lost 1 base, with 11 bases between them. Germline-derived CDR1 and CDR2 are MGHRA and YSYEKL. The CDR3 spans 16 residues. The CDR3 region is CASSQVGRAAKNIQYF. The DNA of the CDR3 is TGCGCCAGCAGCCAAGTCGGCAGGGCGGCCAAAAACATTCAGTACTTC.

The chain recombines TRBV10-1 with TRBJ1-1; 9 nucleotides line up with TRBD1. The CDR3 length is 15 residues. Germline assignment: CDR1 WNHNN and CDR2 SYGVQD (reference sequence). V dropped 4 bases and J dropped 5; count of bases not matched to a gene: 8. CDR3 amino acids: CASSGPGQGETEAFF. The CDR3 coding sequence is TGCGCCAGCAGTGGTCCGGGACAGGGTGAAACTGAAGCTTTCTTT.

The chain combines TRBV9 with TRBJ2-1, with 12 bases matching TRBD2. The CDR3 totals 16 residues. After removal of 3 bases from V and 8 bases from J, the junction contained 9 bases not matched to a gene. The germline CDR1 and CDR2 sequences are SGDLS and YYNGEE. In DNA, the CDR3 is TGTGCCAGCAGCGCCCGGACTAGCGGGGTTATGGATGAGCAGTTCTTC. Amino acids: CASSARTSGVMDEQFF.